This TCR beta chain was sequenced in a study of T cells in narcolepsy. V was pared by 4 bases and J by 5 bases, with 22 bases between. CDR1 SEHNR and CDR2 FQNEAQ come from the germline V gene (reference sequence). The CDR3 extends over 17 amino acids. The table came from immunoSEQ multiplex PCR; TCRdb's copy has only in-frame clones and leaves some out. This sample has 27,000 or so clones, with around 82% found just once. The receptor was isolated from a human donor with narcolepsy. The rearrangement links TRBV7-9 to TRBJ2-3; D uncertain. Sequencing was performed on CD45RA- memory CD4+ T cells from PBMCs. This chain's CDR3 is CASSSVARGGSRDTQYF. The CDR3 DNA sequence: TGTGCCAGCAGCTCTGTCGCGAGAGGTGGATCACGAGATACGCAGTATTTT.